This record looks at one TCR beta chain sequence and its context. Antigen specificity is unknown. Time point given: week 47, end of study. Topical imiquimod accompanied each vaccine dose, which consisted of 300 ug of mutant IDH1 20-mer peptide. Across weeks 1, 3, 5, 7, 11, 15, 19 and 23, patients received a vaccination each time, eight in all. Per the germline V gene, CDR1 is LGHNA and CDR2 is YNFKEQ. This CDR3 is 14 amino acids long. With 3 bases removed from V and 7 bases from J, the gap between germline ends came to 15 bases. This sample stems from a study of a mutant IDH1 vaccine in newly diagnosed glioma. As for the study in general: Following radiotherapy alone, or alongside temozolomide cycles, vaccination was started after an interval of 4-6 weeks. Overall study results and limits: Around 93% of patients showed vaccine-induced immune responses across multiple MHC alleles.

Clones were read by immunoSEQ multiplex PCR, and TCRdb kept only the in-frame ones, dropping some. There are fewer than 85,000 clones in the sample; roughly four fifths occur only once, and roughly 5.6% lies in the top ten. The source is a man between 40 and 49 years old with glioma. The material was PBMCs, obtained from a glioma patient whose treatment included an IDH1 peptide vaccine. The J gene is TRBJ2-5, the V gene TRBV4-2; D is possibly TRBD2 (6 bases). DNA of the CDR3: TGTGCCAGCAGCCAGGGGGACTCCCCGCCGACCCAGTACTTC. Protein: CASSQGDSPPTQYF.